This T cell receptor (beta chain) was profiled in a study of identical twins. TCRdb reanalysed the 5' RACE reads using MiXCR and keeps one entry per CDR3 protein. The repertoire consists of approximately 670,000 distinct CDR3 sequences, with 5.5% to 7.5% occurring once and the leading ten covering about 2%. The CDR3 is made up of 13 amino acids. From germline, CDR1 is SGHTA and CDR2 FQGNSA. V was trimmed by 0 bases and J by 9 bases, leaving 9 bases between them. The chain uses TRBV7-2 and TRBJ2-1, with D unresolved. This clonotype was sampled from a man aged 18 to 30 in good health. The sample comprised naive T cells sorted from blood. For the CDR3, the DNA is TGTGCCAGCAGCTTAGCAGCAGCTAGTGAGCAGTTCTTC. It translates to CASSLAAASEQFF.